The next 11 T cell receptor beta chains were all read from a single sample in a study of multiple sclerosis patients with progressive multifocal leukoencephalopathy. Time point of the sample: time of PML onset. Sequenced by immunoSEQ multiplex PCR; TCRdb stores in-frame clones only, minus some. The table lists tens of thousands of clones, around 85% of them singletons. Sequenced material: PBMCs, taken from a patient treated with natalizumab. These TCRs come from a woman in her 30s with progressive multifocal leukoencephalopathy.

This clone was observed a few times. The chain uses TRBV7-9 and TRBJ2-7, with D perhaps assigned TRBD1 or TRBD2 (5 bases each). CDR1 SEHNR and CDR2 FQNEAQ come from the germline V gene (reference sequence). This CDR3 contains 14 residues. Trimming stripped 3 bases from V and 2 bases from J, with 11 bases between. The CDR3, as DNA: TGTGCCAGCAGCTTTGGGGACGGTACCTACGAGCAGTACTTC. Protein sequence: CASSFGDGTYEQYF.

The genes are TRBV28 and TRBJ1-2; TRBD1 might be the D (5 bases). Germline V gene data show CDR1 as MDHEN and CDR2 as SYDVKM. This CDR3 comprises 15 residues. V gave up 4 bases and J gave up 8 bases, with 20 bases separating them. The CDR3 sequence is CASSSLNQGLQGYTF. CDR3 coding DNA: TGTGCCAGCAGTTCACTGAACCAGGGCCTGCAGGGCTACACCTTC.

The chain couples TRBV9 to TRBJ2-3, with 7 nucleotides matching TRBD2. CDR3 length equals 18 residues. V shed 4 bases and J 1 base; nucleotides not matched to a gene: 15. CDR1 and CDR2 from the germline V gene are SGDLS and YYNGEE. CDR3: CASSPDIGLGRGTDTQYF. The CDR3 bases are TGTGCCAGCAGCCCAGATATTGGTTTAGGGAGGGGCACAGATACGCAGTATTTT.

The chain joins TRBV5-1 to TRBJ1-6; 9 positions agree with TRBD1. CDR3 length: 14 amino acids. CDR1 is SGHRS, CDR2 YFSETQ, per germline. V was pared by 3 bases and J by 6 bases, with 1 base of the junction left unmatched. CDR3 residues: CASSSTGGNSPLHF. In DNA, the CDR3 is TGCGCCAGCAGCTCGACAGGGGGTAATTCACCCCTCCACTTT.

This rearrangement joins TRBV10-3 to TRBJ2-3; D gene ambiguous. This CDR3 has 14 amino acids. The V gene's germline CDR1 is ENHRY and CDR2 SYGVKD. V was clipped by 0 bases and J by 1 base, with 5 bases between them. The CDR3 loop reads CAISESRGTDTQYF. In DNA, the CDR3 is TGTGCCATCAGTGAGTCTCGGGGCACAGATACGCAGTATTTT.

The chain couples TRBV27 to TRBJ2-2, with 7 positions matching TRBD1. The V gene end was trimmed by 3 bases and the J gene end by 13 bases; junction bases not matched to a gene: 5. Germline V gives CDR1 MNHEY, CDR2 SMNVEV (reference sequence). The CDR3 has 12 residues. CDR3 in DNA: TGTGCCAGCAGTTTTCACAGGGGCGGGCTGTTTTTT. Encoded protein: CASSFHRGGLFF.

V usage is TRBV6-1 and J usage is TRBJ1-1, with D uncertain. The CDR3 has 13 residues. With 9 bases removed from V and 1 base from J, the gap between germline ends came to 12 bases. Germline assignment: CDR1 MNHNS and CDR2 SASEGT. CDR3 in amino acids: CASNGWGNTEAFF. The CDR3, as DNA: TGTGCCAGTAACGGCTGGGGGAACACTGAAGCTTTCTTT.

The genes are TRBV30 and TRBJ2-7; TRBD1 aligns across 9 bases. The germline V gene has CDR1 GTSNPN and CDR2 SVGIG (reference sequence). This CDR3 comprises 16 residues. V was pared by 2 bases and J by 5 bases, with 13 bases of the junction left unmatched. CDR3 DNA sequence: TGTGCCTGGAGTACCTACGCCGGGACAGGGTCCCACGAGCAGTACTTC. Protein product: CAWSTYAGTGSHEQYF.

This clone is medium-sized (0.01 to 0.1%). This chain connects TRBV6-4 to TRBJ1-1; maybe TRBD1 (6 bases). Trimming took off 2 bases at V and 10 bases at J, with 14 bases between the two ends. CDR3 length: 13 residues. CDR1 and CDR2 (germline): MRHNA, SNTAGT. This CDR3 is CASSDDQGRGAFF. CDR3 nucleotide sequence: TGTGCCAGCAGTGACGATCAGGGGCGCGGAGCTTTCTTT.

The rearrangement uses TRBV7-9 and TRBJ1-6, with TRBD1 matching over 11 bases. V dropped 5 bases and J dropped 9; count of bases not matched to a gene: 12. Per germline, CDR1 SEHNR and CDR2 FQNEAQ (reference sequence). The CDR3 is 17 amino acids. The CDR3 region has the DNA TGTGCCAGCAGCACCCACGACGGACAGGGGGCCGGTTCACCCCTCCACTTT. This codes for CASSTHDGQGAGSPLHF.

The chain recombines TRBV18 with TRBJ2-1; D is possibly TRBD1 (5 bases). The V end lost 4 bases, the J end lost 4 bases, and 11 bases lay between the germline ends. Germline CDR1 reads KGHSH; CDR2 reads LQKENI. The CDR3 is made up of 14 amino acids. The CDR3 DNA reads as TGTGCCAGCTCACAGGGGCAGAAATACAATGAGCAGTTCTTC. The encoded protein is CASSQGQKYNEQFF. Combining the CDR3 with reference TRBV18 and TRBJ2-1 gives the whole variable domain NAGVMQNPRHLVRRRGQEARLRCSPMKGHSHVYWYRQLPEEGLKFMVYLQKENIIDESGMPKERFSAEFPKEGPSILRIQQVVRGDSAAYFCASSQGQKYNEQFFGPGTRLTVL.